Listed below are T cell receptor beta chains from one sample, sequenced in a study of control samples from healthy donors and cancer patients. Clones were sequenced by immunoSEQ multiplex PCR, and TCRdb holds only the in-frame ones, with some missing. Among 150,000 or so clones, 92% were seen once, and the ten largest hold about 2.2%. Sequencing was carried out using blood. The receptors derive from a woman in her fifties or sixties in good health. Both conserved end residues are part of each CDR3. D genes are given only for firm matches. Size tells how often a clone was seen (once, few, many) or the class of an expanded clone, and some rows leave it out.

-	TRBV5-6	TRBJ1-3	-	TGTGCCAGCAGCTTGAACAGGGAAAACACCATATATTTT	CASSLNRENTIYF
-	TRBV30	TRBJ2-1	TRBD2	TGTGCCTGGAGTGTAGGGACTAGTAGTAGGACCTACAATGAGCAGTTCTTC	CAWSVGTSSRTYNEQFF
-	TRBV12-3/TRBV12-4	TRBJ1-2	-	TGTGCCAGCAGTTTCGGTGGGGCCAGGGGCTACACCTTC	CASSFGGARGYTF
-	TRBV10-2	TRBJ2-7	-	TGCGCCAGCAGTGTTAGGCAGGGTGGGCCCTACGAGCAGTACTTC	CASSVRQGGPYEQYF
-	TRBV11-2	TRBJ1-5	-	TGTGCCAGCAGCTTAGGGACCCATCAGCCCCAGCATTTT	CASSLGTHQPQHF
-	TRBV7-9	TRBJ2-4	-	TGTGCCAGCAGGGAATGGACAGACAAAAACATTCAGTACTTC	CASREWTDKNIQYF
-	TRBV6-5	TRBJ2-4	-	TGTGCCAGCAGCTCGGACCGGCCCAAAAACATTCAGTACTTC	CASSSDRPKNIQYF
-	TRBV3-1/TRBV3-2	TRBJ2-1	-	TGTGCCAGCGGCTCCTACAATGAGCAGTTCTTC	CASGSYNEQFF
once	TRBV2	TRBJ2-5	TRBD1	TGTGCCAGCCCCCGGGACAGGGGGCTTAAAGAGACCCAGTACTTC	CASPRDRGLKETQYF
-	TRBV7-8	TRBJ1-3	-	TGTGCCAGCAGCGCAAAACAGGGCTACTCTGGAAACACCATATATTTT	CASSAKQGYSGNTIYF
-	TRBV27	TRBJ2-1	-	TGTGCCAGCACTCGGGTCGCGGGGACCATCAATGAGCAGTTCTTC	CASTRVAGTINEQFF
-	TRBV5-4	TRBJ2-7	-	TGTGCCAGCAGCTCAACCGACCGGGCCGAAGGCGAGCAGTACTTC	CASSSTDRAEGEQYF
-	TRBV18	TRBJ1-2	TRBD1	TGTGCCAGCTCATTTGGAGGACAGGGGGACTATGGCTACACCTTC	CASSFGGQGDYGYTF
-	TRBV24-1	TRBJ2-3	-	TGTGCCACCAGTCCACCGGGACCTGCGGAACCGTATTTT	CATSPPGPAEPYF
-	TRBV29-1	TRBJ1-3	TRBD1	TGCAGCGTTGGGGACAGGCCAGGAAACACCATATATTTT	CSVGDRPGNTIYF
-	TRBV2	TRBJ1-1	-	TGTGCCAGCAGTGAAGCCGGCAGGGTAGGGCACACTGAAGCTTTCTTT	CASSEAGRVGHTEAFF